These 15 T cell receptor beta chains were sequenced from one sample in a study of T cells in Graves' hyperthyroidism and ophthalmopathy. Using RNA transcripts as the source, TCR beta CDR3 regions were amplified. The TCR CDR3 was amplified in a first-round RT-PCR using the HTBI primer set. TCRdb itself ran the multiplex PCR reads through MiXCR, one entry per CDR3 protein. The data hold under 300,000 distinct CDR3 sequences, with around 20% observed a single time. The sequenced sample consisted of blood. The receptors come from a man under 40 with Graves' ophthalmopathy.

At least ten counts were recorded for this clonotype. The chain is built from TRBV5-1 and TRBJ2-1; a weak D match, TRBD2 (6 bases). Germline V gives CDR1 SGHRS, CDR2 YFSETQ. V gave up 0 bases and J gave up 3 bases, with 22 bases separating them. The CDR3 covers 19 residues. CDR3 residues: CASSLDPSEGEPIYNEQFF. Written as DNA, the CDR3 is TGCGCCAGCAGCTTGGATCCCTCGGAGGGAGAGCCCATCTACAATGAGCAGTTCTTC.

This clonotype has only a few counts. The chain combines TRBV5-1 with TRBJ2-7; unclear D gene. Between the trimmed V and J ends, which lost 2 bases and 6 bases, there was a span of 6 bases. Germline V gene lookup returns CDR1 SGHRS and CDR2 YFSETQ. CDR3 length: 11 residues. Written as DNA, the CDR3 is TGCGCCAGCAGCTTACCCGGCGAGCAGTACTTC. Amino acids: CASSLPGEQYF.

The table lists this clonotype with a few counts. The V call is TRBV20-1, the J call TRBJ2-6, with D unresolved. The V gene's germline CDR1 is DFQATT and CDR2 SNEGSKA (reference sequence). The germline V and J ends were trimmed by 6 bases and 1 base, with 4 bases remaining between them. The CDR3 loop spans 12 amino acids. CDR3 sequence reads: CSAQSGANVLTF. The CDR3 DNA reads TGCAGTGCGCAGTCTGGGGCCAACGTCCTGACTTTC.

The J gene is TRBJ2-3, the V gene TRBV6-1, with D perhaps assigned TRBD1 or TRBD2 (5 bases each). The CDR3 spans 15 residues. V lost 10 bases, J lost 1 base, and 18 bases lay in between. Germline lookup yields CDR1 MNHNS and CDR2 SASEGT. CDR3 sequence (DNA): TGTGCCACCTCCCGGGGACGAGCCGGCACAGATACGCAGTATTTT. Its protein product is CATSRGRAGTDTQYF.

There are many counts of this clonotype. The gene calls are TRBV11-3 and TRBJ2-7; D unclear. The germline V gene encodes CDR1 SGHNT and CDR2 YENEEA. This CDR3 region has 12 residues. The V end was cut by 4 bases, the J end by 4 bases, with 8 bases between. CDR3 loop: CASSSDGYEQYF. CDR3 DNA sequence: TGTGCCAGCAGCTCCGACGGTTACGAGCAGTACTTC.

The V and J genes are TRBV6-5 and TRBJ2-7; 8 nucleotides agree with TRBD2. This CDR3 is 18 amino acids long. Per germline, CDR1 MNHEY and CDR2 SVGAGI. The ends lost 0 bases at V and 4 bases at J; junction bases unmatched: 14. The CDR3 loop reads CASSYSPLAGPTPYEQYF. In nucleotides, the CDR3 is TGTGCCAGCAGTTACTCGCCGCTAGCGGGCCCCACCCCATACGAGCAGTACTTC.

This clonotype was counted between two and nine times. CDR3 amino acids: CASSPDTFNEQFF. The DNA for the CDR3 is TGTGCCAGCAGCCCGGACACGTTCAATGAGCAGTTCTTC. The V gene is TRBV7-3, the J gene TRBJ2-1; tentatively, D is TRBD1 (5 bases). This CDR3 has 13 residues. The ends were cut back, 5 bases at V and 6 bases at J, with 11 bases in the middle. Germline lookup yields CDR1 SGHTA and CDR2 FQGTGA.

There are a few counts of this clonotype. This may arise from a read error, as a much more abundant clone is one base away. CDR3 loop: CALATGRRNTEAFF. The CDR3 DNA is TGTGCCTTAGCAACGGGACGACGGAACACTGAAGCTTTCTTT. This chain links TRBV12-3 or TRBV12-4 with TRBJ1-1, with a tentative D call TRBD1 (5 bases). The CDR3 covers 14 residues. The V gene lost 11 bases and the J gene lost 1 base, with 17 bases spanning the gap.

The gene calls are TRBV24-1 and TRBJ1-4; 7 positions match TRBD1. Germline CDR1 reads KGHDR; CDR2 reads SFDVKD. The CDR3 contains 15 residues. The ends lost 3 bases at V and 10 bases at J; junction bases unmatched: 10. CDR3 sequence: CATSDTQGELGKLFF. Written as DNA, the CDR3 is TGTGCCACCAGTGATACCCAGGGGGAATTGGGAAAACTGTTTTTT.

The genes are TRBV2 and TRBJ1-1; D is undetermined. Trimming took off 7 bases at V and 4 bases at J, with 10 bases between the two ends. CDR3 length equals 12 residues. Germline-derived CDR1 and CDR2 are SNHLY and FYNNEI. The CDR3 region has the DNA TGTGCCAGCAATGCGGATAGCACTGAAGCTTTCTTT. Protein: CASNADSTEAFF. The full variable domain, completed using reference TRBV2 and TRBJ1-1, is EPEVTQTPSHQVTQMGQEVILRCVPISNHLYFYWYRQILGQKVEFLVSFYNNEISEKSEIFDDQFSVERPDGSNFTLKIRSTKLEDSAMYFCASNADSTEAFFGQGTRLTVV.

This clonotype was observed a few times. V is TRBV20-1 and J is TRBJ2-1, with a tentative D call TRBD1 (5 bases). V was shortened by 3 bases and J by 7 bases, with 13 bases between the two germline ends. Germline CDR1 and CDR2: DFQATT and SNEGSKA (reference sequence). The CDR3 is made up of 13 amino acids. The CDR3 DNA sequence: TGCAGTGCTAGTAATCAGGGATCTAATGAGCAGTTCTTC. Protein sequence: CSASNQGSNEQFF.

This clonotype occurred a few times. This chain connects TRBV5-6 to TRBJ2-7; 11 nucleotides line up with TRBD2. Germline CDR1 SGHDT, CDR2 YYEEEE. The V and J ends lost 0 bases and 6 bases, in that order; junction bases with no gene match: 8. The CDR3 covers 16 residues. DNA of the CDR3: TGTGCCAGCAGCTTGGGTAGCGGGAGGGCCTCTGGCGAGCAGTACTTC. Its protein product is CASSLGSGRASGEQYF.

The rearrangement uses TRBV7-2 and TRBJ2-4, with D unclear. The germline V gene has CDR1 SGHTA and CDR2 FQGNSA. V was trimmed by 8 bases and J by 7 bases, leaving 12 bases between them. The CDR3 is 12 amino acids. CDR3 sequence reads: CASVTPSNIQYF. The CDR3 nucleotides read TGTGCCAGCGTCACTCCTTCGAACATTCAGTACTTC.

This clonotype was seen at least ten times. The CDR3 DNA follows: TGTGCCAGCTCACCACCGCTCATGAACACTGAAGCTTTCTTT. Encoded protein: CASSPPLMNTEAFF. The chain combines TRBV18 with TRBJ1-1, with no clear D. The germline CDR1 and CDR2 sequences are KGHSH and LQKENI. The V and J ends lost 0 bases and 0 bases respectively, with 5 bases between them. This CDR3 has 14 amino acids. Combining the CDR3 with reference TRBV18 and TRBJ1-1 gives the whole variable domain NAGVMQNPRHLVRRRGQEARLRCSPMKGHSHVYWYRQLPEEGLKFMVYLQKENIIDESGMPKERFSAEFPKEGPSILRIQQVVRGDSAAYFCASSPPLMNTEAFFGQGTRLTVV.

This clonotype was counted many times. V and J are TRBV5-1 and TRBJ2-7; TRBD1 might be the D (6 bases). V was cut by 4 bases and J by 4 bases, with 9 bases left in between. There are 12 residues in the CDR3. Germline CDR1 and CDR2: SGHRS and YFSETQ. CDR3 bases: TGCGCCAGCAGCACCGACAGGTACGAGCAGTACTTC. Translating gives CASSTDRYEQYF.